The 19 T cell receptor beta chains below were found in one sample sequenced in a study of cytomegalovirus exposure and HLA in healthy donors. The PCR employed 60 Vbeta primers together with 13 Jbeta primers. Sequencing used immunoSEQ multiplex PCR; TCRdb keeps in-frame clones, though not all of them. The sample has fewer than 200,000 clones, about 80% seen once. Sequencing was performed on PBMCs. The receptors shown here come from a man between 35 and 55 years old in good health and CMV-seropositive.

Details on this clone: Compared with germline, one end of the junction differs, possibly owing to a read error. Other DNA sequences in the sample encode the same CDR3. The CDR3 spells CASSIQGSTEAFF. DNA of the CDR3: TGTGCCAGCAGTATACAGGGGAGCACTGAGGCTTTCTTT. The chain uses TRBV6-1 and TRBJ1-1, with 7 bases fitting TRBD1. There are 13 residues in the CDR3. The germline gives CDR1 MNHNS, CDR2 SASEGT.

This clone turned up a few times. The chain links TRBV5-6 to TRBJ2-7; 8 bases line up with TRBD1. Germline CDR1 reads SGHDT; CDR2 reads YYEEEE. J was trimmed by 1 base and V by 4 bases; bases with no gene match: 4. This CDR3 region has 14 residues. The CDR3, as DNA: TGTGCCAGCAGCCCGAGGGACAGGTCCTACGAGCAGTACTTC. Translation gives CASSPRDRSYEQYF.

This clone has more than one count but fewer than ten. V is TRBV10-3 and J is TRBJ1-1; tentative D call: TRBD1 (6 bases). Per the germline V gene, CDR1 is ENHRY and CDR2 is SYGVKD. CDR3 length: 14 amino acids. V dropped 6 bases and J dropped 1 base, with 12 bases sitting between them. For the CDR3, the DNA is TGTGCCATCAGGCTACAGGACAGGAACACTGAAGCTTTCTTT. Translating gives CAIRLQDRNTEAFF.

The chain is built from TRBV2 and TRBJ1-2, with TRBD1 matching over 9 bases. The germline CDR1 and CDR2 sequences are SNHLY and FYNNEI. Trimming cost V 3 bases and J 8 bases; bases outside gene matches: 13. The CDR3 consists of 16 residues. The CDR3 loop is CASSDLGDRVFGGYTF. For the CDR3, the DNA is TGTGCCAGCAGTGATTTGGGGGACAGGGTTTTTGGAGGCTACACCTTC.

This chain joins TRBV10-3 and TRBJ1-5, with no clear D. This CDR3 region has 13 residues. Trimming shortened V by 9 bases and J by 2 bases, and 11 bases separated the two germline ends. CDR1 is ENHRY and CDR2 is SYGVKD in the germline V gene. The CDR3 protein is CAIRMEGNQPQHF. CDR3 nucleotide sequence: TGTGCCATTCGGATGGAGGGCAATCAGCCCCAGCATTTT.

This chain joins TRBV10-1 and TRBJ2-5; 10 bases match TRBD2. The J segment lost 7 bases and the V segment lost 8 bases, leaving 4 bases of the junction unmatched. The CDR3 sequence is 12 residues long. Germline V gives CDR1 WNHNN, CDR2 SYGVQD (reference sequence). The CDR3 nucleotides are TGCGCCAGCCCTAGCGGGAGAAGGACCCAGTACTTC. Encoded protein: CASPSGRRTQYF.

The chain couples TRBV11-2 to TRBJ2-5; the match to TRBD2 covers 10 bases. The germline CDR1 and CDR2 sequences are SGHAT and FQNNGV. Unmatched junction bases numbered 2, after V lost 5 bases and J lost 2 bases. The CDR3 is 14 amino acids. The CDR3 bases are TGTGCCAGCAGCCCTAGCGGGGGTCAAGAGACCCAGTACTTC. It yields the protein CASSPSGGQETQYF.

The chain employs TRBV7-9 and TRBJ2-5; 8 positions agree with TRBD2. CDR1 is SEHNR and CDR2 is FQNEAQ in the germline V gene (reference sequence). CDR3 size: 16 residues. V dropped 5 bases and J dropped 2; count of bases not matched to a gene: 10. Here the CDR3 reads CASSLGSGSVQETQYF. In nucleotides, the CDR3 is TGTGCCAGCAGCCTAGGAAGCGGGAGCGTACAAGAGACCCAGTACTTC.

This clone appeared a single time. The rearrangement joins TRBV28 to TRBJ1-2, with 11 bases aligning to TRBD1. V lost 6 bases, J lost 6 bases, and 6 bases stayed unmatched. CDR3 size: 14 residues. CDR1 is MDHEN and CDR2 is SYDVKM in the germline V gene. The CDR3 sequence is CASRSGQGEDGYTF. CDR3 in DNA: TGTGCCAGCAGATCGGGACAGGGGGAGGATGGCTACACCTTC.

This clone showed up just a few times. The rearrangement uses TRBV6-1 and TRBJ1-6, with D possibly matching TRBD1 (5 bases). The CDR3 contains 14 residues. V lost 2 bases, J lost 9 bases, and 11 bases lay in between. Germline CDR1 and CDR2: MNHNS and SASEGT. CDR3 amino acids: CASSETGGGSPLHF. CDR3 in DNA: TGTGCCAGCAGTGAAACCGGGGGGGGTTCACCCCTCCACTTT.

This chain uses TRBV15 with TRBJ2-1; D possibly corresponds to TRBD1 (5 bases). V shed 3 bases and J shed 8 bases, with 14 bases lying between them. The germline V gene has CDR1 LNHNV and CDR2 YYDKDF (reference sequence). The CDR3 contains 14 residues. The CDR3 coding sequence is TGTGCCACCAGCAGGGTGTCAGGGATCGATGAGCAGTTCTTC. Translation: CATSRVSGIDEQFF.

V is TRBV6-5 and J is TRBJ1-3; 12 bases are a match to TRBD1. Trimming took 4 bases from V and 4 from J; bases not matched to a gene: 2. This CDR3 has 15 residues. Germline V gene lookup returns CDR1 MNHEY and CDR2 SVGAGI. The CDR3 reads CASSWGQGAGNTIYF. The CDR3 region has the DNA TGTGCCAGCAGTTGGGGACAGGGGGCGGGAAACACCATATATTTT.

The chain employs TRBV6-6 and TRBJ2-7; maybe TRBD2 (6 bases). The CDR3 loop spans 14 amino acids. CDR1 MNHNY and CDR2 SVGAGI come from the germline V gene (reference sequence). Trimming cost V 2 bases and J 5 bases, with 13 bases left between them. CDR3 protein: CASSYSAGWDEQYF. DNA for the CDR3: TGTGCCAGCAGTTACAGTGCGGGGTGGGACGAGCAGTACTTC.

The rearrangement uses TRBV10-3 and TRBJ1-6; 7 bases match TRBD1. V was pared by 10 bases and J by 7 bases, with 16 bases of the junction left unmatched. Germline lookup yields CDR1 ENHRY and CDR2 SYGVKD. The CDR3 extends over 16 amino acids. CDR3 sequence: CATRGGGTALNSPLHF. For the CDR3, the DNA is TGTGCCACACGGGGTGGGGGGACAGCATTAAATTCACCCCTCCACTTT.

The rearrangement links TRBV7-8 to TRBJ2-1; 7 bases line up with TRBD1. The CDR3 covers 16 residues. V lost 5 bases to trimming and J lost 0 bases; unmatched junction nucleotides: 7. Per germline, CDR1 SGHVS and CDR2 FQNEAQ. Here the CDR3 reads CASSLRTGGSYNEQFF. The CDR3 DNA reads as TGTGCCAGCAGCCTACGGACAGGCGGCTCCTACAATGAGCAGTTCTTC. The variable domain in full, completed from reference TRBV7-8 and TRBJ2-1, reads GAGVSQSPRYKVAKRGQDVALRCDPISGHVSLFWYQQALGQGPEFLTYFQNEAQLDKSGLPSDRFFAERPEGSVSTLKIQRTQQEDSAVYLCASSLRTGGSYNEQFFGPGTRLTVL.

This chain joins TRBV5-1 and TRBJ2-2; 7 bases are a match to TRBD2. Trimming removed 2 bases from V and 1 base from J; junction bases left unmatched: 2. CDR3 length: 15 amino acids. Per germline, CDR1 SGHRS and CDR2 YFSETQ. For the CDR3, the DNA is TGCGCCAGCAGCTTCCCTAGCGGGAACACCGGGGAGCTGTTTTTT. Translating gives CASSFPSGNTGELFF.

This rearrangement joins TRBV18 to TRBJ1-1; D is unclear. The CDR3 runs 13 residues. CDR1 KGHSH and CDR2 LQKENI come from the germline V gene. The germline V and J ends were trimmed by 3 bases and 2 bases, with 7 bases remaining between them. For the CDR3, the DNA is TGTGCCAGCTCACCGAGTCCTAACACTGAAGCTTTCTTT. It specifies CASSPSPNTEAFF.

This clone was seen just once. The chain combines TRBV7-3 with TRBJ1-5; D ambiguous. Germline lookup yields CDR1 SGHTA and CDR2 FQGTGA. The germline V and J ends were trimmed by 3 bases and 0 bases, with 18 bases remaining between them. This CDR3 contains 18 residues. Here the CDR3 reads CASSLRTRRVYSNQPQHF. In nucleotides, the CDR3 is TGTGCCAGCAGCTTGAGAACGCGACGGGTCTATAGCAATCAGCCCCAGCATTTT.

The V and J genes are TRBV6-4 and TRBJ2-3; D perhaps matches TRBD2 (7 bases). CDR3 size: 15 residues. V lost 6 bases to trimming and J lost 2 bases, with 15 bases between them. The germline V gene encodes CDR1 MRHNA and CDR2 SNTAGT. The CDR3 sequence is CASSHGGPPTDTQYF. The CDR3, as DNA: TGTGCCAGCAGCCACGGGGGGCCTCCCACAGATACGCAGTATTTT.